This T cell receptor (beta chain) came from a study of blood T cell repertoires in COVID-19. About the study: Acute and convalescent COVID-19 samples came from the United States, Italy and Spain.

Original data processing: Counts of nucleated cells, estimated from reference gene primer amplification, were obtained. Assay used: immunoSEQ multiplex PCR; TCRdb lists only in-frame clones, some missing. The V and J calls and clone size were taken over from that table, and D and trimming were inferred from the DNA. Of roughly 33,000 clones listed, roughly 90% were seen once; the top ten hold roughly 13%. The V gene lost 3 bases and the J gene lost 1 base, with 14 bases spanning the gap. The germline V gene has CDR1 DFQATT and CDR2 SNEGSKA (reference sequence). This CDR3 has 15 residues. What was sequenced was peripheral blood. The receptor's source is a human donor in a cohort sampled during active COVID-19. The chain combines TRBV20-1 with TRBJ2-3, with D hard to call. The CDR3 bases are TGCAGTGCTAGTAGCCCCGCCGATGGCACAGATACGCAGTATTTT. Amino acids: CSASSPADGTDTQYF.